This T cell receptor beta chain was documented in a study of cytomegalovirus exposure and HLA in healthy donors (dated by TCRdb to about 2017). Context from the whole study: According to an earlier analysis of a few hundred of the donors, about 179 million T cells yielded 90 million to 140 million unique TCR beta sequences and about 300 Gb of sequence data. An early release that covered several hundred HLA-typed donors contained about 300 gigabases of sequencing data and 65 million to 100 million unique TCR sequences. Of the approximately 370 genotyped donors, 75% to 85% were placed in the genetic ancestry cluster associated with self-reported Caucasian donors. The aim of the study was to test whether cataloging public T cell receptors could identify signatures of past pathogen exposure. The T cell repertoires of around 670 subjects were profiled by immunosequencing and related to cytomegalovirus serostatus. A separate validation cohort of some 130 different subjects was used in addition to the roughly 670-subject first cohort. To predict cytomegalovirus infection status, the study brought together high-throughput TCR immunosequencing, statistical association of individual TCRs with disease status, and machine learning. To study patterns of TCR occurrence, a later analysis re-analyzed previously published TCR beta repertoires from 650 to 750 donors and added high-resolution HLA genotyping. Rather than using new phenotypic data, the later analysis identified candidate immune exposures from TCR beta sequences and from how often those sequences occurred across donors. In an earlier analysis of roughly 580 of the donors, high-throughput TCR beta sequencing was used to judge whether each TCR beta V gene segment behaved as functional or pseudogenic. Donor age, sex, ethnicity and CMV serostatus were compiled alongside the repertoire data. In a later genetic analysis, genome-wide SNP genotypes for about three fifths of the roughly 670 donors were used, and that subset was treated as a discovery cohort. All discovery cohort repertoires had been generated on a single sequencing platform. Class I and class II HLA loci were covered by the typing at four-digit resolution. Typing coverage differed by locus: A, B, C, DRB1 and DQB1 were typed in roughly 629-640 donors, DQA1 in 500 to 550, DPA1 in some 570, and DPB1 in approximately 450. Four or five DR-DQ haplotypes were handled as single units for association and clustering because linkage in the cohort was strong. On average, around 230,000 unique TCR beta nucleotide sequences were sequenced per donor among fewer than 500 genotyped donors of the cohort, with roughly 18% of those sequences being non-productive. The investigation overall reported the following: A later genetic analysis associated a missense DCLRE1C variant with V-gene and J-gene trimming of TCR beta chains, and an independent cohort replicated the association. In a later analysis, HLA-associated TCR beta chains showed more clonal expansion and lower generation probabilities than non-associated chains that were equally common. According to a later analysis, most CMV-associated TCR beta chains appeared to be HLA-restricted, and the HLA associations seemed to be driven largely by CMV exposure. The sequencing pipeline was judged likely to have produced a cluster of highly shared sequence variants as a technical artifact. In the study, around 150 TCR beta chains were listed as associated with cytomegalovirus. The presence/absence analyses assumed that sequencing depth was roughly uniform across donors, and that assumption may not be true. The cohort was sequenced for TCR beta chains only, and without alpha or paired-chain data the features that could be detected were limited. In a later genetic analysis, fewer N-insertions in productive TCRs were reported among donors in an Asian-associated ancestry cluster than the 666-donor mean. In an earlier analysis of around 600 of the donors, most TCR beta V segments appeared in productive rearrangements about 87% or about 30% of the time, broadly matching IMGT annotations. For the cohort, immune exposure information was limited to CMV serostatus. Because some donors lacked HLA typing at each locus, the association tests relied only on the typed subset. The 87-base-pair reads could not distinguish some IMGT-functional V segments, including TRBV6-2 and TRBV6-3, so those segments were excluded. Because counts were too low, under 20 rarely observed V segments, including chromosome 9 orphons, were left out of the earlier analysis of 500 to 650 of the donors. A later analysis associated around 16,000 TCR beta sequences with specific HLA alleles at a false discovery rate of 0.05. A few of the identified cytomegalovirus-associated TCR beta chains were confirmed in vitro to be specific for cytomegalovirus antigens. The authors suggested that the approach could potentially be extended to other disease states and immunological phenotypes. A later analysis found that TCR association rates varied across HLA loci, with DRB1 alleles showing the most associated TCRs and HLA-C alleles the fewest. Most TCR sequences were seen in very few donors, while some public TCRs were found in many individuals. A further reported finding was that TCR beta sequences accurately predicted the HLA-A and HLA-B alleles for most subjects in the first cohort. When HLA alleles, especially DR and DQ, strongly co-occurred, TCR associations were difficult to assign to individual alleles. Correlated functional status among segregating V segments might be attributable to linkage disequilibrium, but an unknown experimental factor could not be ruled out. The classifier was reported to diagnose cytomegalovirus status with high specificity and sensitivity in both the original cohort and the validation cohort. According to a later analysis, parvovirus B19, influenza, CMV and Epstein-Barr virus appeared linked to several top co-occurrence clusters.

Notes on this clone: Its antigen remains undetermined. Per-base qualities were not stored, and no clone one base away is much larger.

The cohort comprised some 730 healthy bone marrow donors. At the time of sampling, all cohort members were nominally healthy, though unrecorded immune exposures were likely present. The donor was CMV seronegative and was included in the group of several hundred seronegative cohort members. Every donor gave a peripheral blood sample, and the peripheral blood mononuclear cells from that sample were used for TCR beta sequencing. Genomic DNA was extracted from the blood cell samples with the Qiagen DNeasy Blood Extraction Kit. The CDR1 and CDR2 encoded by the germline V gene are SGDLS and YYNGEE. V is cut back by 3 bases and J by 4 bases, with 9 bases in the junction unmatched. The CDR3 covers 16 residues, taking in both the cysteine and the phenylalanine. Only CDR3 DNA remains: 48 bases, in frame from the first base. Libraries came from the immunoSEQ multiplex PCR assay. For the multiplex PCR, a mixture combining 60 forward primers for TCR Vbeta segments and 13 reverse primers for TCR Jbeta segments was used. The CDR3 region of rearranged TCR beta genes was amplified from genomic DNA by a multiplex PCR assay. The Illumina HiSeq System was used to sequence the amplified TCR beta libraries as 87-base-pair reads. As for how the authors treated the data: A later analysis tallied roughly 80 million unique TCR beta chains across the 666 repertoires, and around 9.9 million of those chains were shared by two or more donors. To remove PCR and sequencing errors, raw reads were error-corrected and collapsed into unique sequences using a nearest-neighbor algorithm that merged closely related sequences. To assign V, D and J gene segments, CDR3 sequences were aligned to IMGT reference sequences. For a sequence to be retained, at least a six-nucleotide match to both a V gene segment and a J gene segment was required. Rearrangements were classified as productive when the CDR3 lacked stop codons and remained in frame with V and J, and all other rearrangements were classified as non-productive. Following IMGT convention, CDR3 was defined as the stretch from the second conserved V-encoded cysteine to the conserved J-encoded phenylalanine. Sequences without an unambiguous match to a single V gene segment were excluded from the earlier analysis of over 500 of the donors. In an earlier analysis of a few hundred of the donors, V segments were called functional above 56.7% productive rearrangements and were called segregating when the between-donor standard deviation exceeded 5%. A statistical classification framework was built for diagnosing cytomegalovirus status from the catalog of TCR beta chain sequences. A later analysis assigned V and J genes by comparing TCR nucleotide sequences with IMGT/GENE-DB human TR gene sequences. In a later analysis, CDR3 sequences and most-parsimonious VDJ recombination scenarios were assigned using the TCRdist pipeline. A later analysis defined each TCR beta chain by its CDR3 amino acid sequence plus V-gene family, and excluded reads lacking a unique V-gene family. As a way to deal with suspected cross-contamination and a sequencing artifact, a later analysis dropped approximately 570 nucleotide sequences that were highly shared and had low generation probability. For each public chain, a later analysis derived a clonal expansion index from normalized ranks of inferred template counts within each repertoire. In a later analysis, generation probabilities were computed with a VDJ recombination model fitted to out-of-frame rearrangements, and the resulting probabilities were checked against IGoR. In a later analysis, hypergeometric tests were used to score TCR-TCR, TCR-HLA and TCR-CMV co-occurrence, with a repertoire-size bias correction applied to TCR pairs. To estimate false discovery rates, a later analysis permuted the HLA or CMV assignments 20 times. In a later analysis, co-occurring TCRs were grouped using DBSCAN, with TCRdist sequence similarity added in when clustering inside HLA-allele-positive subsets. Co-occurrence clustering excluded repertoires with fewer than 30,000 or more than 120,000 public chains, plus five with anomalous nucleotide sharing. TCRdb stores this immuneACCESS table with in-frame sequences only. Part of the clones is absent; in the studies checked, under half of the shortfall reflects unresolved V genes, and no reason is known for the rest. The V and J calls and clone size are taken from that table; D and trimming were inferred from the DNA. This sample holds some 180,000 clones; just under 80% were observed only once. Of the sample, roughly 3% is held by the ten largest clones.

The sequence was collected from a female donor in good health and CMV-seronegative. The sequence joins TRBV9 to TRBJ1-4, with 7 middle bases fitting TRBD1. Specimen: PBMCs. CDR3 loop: CASSASEGAGNEKLFF. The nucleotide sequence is TGTGCCAGCAGCGCCTCCGAGGGGGCTGGTAATGAAAAACTGTTTTTT.